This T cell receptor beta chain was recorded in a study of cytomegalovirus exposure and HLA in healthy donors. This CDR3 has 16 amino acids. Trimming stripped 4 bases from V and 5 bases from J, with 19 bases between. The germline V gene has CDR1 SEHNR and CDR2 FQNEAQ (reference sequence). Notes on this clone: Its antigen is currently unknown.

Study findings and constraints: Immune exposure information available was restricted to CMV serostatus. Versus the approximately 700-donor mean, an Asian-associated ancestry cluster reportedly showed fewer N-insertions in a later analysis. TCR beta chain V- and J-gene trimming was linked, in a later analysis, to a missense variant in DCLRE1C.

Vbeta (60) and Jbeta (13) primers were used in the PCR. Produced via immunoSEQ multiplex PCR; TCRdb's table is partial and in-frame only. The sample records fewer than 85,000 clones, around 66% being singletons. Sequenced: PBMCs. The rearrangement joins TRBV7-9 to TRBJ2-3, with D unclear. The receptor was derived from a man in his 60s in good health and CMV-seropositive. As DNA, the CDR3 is TGTGCCAGCAGCTCCTCCTATTTTGAGATCGTAGATACGCAGTATTTT. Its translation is CASSSSYFEIVDTQYF.